Below, 24 T cell receptor beta chains from the same sample are listed, as sequenced in a study of metastatic and nonmetastatic thyroid tumors (dated by TCRdb to about 2020). Preparation of the library involved PCR. The sample was run on an Illumina HiSeq 4000. TCRdb handled the public reads itself, with Q25 trimming in fastp and clone calling in MiXCR, and kept productive beta chains. The sample table contains about 20,000 clones; only one count was recorded for 31% of them. Roughly 14% of the sample lies in the top ten. None of the patients had been given any treatment before thyroid surgery. Sequences were obtained from blood. These receptor sequences come from a female donor with papillary thyroid cancer or a benign thyroid nodule (not recorded which). Some clones in this sample may be carry-over from other donors' samples.

By sample fraction, this clone is medium-sized. The chain joins TRBV3-1 to TRBJ1-6; a possible D gene is TRBD1 (6 bases). This CDR3 has 14 residues. Trimming took off 0 bases at V and 7 bases at J, with 7 bases between the two ends. Germline V lookup: CDR1 LGHDT, CDR2 YNNKEL (reference sequence). The DNA for the CDR3 is TGTGCCAGCAGCCAAGACAGGGGAAATTCACCCCTCCACTTT. This sequence encodes CASSQDRGNSPLHF.

With regard to this clone: One end of the junction fails to match germline, which may point to a read error. This chain links TRBV5-5 with TRBJ1-2; a weak D match, TRBD1 (5 bases). The germline CDR1 and CDR2 sequences are SGHKS and YYEKEE (reference sequence). The CDR3 spans 15 residues. CDR3 sequence: CASSSVWGLGDGHTF. For the CDR3, the DNA is TGTGCCAGCAGCAGCGTTTGGGGGTTGGGGGATGGCCACACCTTC.

By proportion, this clone is medium-sized. The chain is built from TRBV24-1 and TRBJ2-3; the match to TRBD1 covers 7 bases. The CDR3 has 15 amino acids. Looked up from germline, CDR1 is KGHDR and CDR2 is SFDVKD. Trimming at V came to 6 bases and at J to 2 bases, leaving 7 bases not matched to a gene. The CDR3 coding sequence is TGTGCCACCAGTAAAATGACAGGGCCCACAGATACGCAGTATTTT. It translates to CATSKMTGPTDTQYF.

This clone has a count of ten or more. This chain connects TRBV27 to TRBJ2-5; no reliable D call. Germline CDR1 is MNHEY and CDR2 is SMNVEV (reference sequence). V was cut by 2 bases and J by 8 bases, with 6 bases left in between. The CDR3 consists of 11 residues. The CDR3 region has the DNA TGTGCCAGCAGTTTAAGACCTACCCAGTACTTC. It translates to CASSLRPTQYF.

The chain joins TRBV18 to TRBJ2-6; weak D call: TRBD1 (5 bases). Germline assignment: CDR1 KGHSH and CDR2 LQKENI. Trimming shortened V by 5 bases and J by 0 bases, and 11 bases separated the two germline ends. This CDR3 region has 16 residues. The CDR3 spells CASSSAGISGANVLTF. In DNA, the CDR3 is TGTGCCAGCTCATCCGCAGGGATCTCTGGGGCCAACGTCCTGACTTTC.

In its sample, this clone ranks as medium-sized. This sequence joins TRBV11-1 and TRBJ1-2; D gene ambiguous. The CDR3 consists of 17 residues. The V gene lost 5 bases and the J gene lost 4 bases, with 23 bases spanning the gap. Germline V CDR1 and CDR2: SGHAT, FQDESV (reference sequence). CDR3 amino acids: CASSPGTSRQKFYGYTF. The CDR3 DNA reads as TGTGCCAGCAGCCCTGGAACCTCCCGCCAAAAGTTCTATGGCTACACCTTC.

The V and J genes are TRBV6-4 and TRBJ1-1; D may be TRBD1 (5 bases). From germline, CDR1 is MRHNA and CDR2 SNTAGT. The CDR3 contains 14 residues. Trimming removed 5 bases from V and 4 bases from J, with 14 bases in between. The CDR3 region has the DNA TGTGCCAGCAGTTATGGGACCACTAGCACTGAAGCTTTCTTT. Translated: CASSYGTTSTEAFF.

The chain combines TRBV7-2 with TRBJ1-5, with TRBD1 identical over 7 bases. Trimming took 5 bases from V and 6 from J; bases not matched to a gene: 4. Germline V CDR1 and CDR2: SGHTA, FQGNSA. The length of the CDR3 is 13 residues. CDR3: CASSPRQGQPQHF. The CDR3 bases are TGTGCCAGCAGCCCACGACAGGGTCAGCCCCAGCATTTT.

This clone was counted at least ten times. V is TRBV27 and J is TRBJ2-3; TRBD2 matches at 14 bases. The germline V gene has CDR1 MNHEY and CDR2 SMNVEV (reference sequence). Germline trimming cut 5 bases from V and 13 bases from J; bases unmatched to any gene: 8. The CDR3 runs 14 residues. The CDR3 DNA is TGTGCCAGCAGTCCCACGGGACTAGCGGGAGAGAAGTATTTT. Residues: CASSPTGLAGEKYF.

In DNA form, the CDR3 reads TGTGCCAGCAGGCGGACAGGGGAGGGTGGCTACACCTTC. It translates to CASRRTGEGGYTF. This rearrangement joins TRBV5-6 to TRBJ1-2; 9 bases are a match to TRBD1. The trim removed 5 bases at V and 7 bases at J, leaving 6 bases unmatched. The CDR3 contains 13 residues. The germline gives CDR1 SGHDT, CDR2 YYEEEE.

This clone came up many times. V gene TRBV20-1 combines with J gene TRBJ1-2; D gene unclear. V was trimmed by 0 bases and J by 7 bases, leaving 15 bases between them. CDR3 length: 14 amino acids. Germline values: CDR1 DFQATT, CDR2 SNEGSKA (reference sequence). The DNA of the CDR3 is TGCAGTGCTAGAGAGGAGTACAACTCATTTGGCTACACCTTC. Translating gives CSAREEYNSFGYTF.

Sample share makes this clone medium-sized. The V and J genes are TRBV6-1 and TRBJ2-2; no reliable D call. The CDR3 contains 12 residues. Germline assignment: CDR1 MNHNS and CDR2 SASEGT. The V and J ends lost 9 bases and 2 bases respectively, with 7 bases between them. CDR3 DNA sequence: TGTGCCAGTACCGACAACACCGGGGAGCTGTTTTTT. It yields the protein CASTDNTGELFF.

Judged by abundance, this clone is medium-sized. The V call is TRBV12-3 or TRBV12-4, the J call TRBJ2-7, with TRBD2 matching over 9 bases. The CDR3 covers 14 residues. V shed 6 bases and J 3 bases; nucleotides not matched to a gene: 6. The CDR3, as DNA: TGTGCCAGCAGGCGGACTAGCGCAAACTACGAGCAGTACTTC. Amino acids: CASRRTSANYEQYF.

This clone was counted at least ten times. The genes are TRBV7-2 and TRBJ2-3, with 11 bases identical to TRBD2. This CDR3 contains 18 residues. V shed 1 base and J 6 bases; nucleotides not matched to a gene: 12. Germline-derived CDR1 and CDR2 are SGHTA and FQGNSA. The CDR3 region is CASSLGLLAGGRRDTQYF. The CDR3 bases are TGTGCCAGCAGCTTAGGCTTGCTAGCGGGGGGCCGTCGGGATACGCAGTATTTT.

The table lists this clone with many counts. This sequence joins TRBV28 and TRBJ2-7, with D uncertain. V lost 3 bases and J lost 2, with 8 bases in between. Germline V CDR1 and CDR2: MDHEN, SYDVKM. The CDR3 covers 13 residues. In nucleotides, the CDR3 is TGTGCCAGCAGTTTGACTGGACCCTACGAGCAGTACTTC. This gives the protein CASSLTGPYEQYF.

This clone was observed at least ten times. The chain carries TRBV27 and TRBJ2-1, with unresolved D. Trimming removed 7 bases at V and 3 bases at J, with 16 bases between. CDR3 size: 15 residues. Germline V gives CDR1 MNHEY, CDR2 SMNVEV (reference sequence). CDR3 in amino acids: CASTFIDKLYNEQFF. The CDR3 DNA is TGTGCCAGCACCTTTATAGATAAACTCTACAATGAGCAGTTCTTC.

The chain carries TRBV7-6 and TRBJ2-7; TRBD1 aligns across 9 bases. Germline V gene lookup returns CDR1 SGHVS and CDR2 FNYEAQ. V trimming: 5 bases; J trimming: 0 bases; junction bases outside the gene matches: 5. The CDR3 spans 15 residues. CDR3 loop: CASSLGQGISYEQYF. The CDR3 DNA is TGTGCCAGCAGCCTGGGACAGGGAATCTCCTACGAGCAGTACTTC.

This clone was observed a single time. The chain has TRBV4-1 and TRBJ1-1; the match to TRBD1 covers 8 bases. The CDR3 totals 14 residues. Germline V gene lookup returns CDR1 MGHRA and CDR2 YSYEKL. The ends lost 4 bases at V and 4 bases at J; junction bases unmatched: 5. Here the CDR3 reads CASSLDRGATEAFF. Written as DNA, the CDR3 is TGCGCCAGCAGCCTCGACAGGGGCGCCACTGAAGCTTTCTTT.

This clone is deemed medium-sized. This chain joins TRBV7-8 and TRBJ1-3, with D unresolved. Germline lookup yields CDR1 SGHVS and CDR2 FQNEAQ. V dropped 1 base and J dropped 7 bases, with 8 bases sitting between them. The length of the CDR3 is 13 residues. The CDR3 DNA sequence: TGTGCCAGCAGCTTAGGCTTGGCGAACACCATATATTTT. This encodes CASSLGLANTIYF.

Ten or more counts support this clone. The chain couples TRBV5-4 to TRBJ1-6; 8 bases align to TRBD1. Trimming at V came to 0 bases and at J to 0 bases, leaving 8 bases not matched to a gene. Germline V gives CDR1 SGHNT, CDR2 YYREEE (reference sequence). The CDR3 has 19 residues. The CDR3 nucleotides are TGTGCCAGCAGCTTGGGGGGGACAGGCCTGAGCTCCTATAATTCACCCCTCCACTTT. As protein: CASSLGGTGLSSYNSPLHF.

This clone qualifies as medium-sized (0.01 to 0.1%). The rearrangement links TRBV5-1 to TRBJ2-7; 11 bases are a match to TRBD1. V lost 0 bases and J lost 5; bases outside the gene matches: 1. Germline V lookup: CDR1 SGHRS, CDR2 YFSETQ. The length of the CDR3 is 14 residues. The CDR3 nucleotides read TGCGCCAGCAGCTTGGGGGGACAGGGGGACGAGCAGTACTTC. Encoded protein: CASSLGGQGDEQYF.

By its share, this clone is medium-sized (0.01 to 0.1%). The genes are TRBV6-1 and TRBJ1-1; D might be TRBD1 (5 bases). The ends were cut back, 5 bases at V and 6 bases at J, with 16 bases in the middle. This CDR3 has 14 amino acids. Germline V gene sequence: CDR1 MNHNS, CDR2 SASEGT. CDR3 DNA: TGTGCCAGCAGTCCCGGAGGGGAACCCTCTGAAGCTTTCTTT. Amino acid sequence: CASSPGGEPSEAFF.

This clone has a count of ten or more. The V call is TRBV5-1, the J call TRBJ2-5, with D perhaps matching TRBD1 (7 bases). From germline, CDR1 is SGHRS and CDR2 YFSETQ. V was clipped by 1 base and J by 2 bases, with 12 bases between them. This CDR3 has 15 residues. DNA for the CDR3: TGCGCCAGCAGCTTGACGCCAGGGGGGCAAGAGACCCAGTACTTC. It translates to CASSLTPGGQETQYF.

In its sample, this clone was seen a few times. J is TRBJ2-1 and V is TRBV5-1, with a tentative D call TRBD2 (6 bases). V dropped 4 bases and J dropped 9 bases, with 29 bases sitting between them. The CDR3 extends over 18 amino acids. Germline lookup yields CDR1 SGHRS and CDR2 YFSETQ. In DNA form, the CDR3 reads TGCGCCAGCAGCCAATGGCCCATGGAGGGCCAACCCCACACTGAGCAGTTCTTC. Translated: CASSQWPMEGQPHTEQFF.